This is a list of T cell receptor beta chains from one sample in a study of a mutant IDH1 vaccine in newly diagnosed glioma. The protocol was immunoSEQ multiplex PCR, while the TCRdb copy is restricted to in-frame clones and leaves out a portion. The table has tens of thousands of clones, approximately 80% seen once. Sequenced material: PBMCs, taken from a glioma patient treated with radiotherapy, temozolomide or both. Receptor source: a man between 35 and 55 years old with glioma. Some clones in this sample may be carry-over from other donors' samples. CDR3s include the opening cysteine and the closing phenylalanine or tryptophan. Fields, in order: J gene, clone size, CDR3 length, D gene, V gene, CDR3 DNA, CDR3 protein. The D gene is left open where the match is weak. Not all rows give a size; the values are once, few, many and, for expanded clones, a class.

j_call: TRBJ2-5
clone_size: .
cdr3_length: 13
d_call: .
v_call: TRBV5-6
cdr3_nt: TGTGCCAGCAGCTTACAAGAAAGAGCGACCCAGTACTTC
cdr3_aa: CASSLQERATQYF

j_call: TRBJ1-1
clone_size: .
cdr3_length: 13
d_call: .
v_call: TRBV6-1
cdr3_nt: TGTGCCAGCAGTGAAGAACGGGAGGGAGCCGCTTTCTTT
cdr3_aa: CASSEEREGAAFF

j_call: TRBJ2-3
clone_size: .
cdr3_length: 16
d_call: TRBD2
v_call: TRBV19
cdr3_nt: TGTGCCAGTAGTATCGAAGCGGGGGGTAGCACAGATACGCAGTATTTT
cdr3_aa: CASSIEAGGSTDTQYF

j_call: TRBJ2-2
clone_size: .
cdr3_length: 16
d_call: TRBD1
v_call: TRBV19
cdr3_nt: TGTGCCAGTACCCAAGCGAGGGACAGGGTATCCGGGGAGCTGTTTTTT
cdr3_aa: CASTQARDRVSGELFF

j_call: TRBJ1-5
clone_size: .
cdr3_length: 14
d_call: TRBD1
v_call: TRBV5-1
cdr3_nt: TGCGCCAGCAGCCTAACAGGGGTCAATCAGCCCCAGCATTTT
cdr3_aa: CASSLTGVNQPQHF

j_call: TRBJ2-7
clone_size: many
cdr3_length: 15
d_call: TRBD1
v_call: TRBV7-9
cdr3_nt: TGTGCCAGCAGCTTAGCCTACTCACAGGGGGACGAGCAGTACTTC
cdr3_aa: CASSLAYSQGDEQYF

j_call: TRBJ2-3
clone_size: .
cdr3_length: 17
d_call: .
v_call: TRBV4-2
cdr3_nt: TGTGCCAGCAGCCAAGGCCAGGGGGGGGGCCGGACAGATACGCAGTATTTT
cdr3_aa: CASSQGQGGGRTDTQYF

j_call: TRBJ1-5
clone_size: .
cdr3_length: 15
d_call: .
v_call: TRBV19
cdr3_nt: TGTGCCAGTAGTATTTTTGGGGGTTTCAATCAGCCCCAGCATTTT
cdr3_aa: CASSIFGGFNQPQHF

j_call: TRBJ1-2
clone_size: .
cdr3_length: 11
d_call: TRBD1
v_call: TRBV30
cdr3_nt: TGTGCCTGGAGTACAGGGGGTAGCTACACCTTC
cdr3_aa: CAWSTGGSYTF

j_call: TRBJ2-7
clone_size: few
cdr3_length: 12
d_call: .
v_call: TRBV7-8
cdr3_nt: TGTGCCAGCAGCTTAGCGTCGGGGGAGCAGTACTTC
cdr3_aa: CASSLASGEQYF

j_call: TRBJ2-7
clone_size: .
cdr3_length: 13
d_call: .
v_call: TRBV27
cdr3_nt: TGTGCCAGCAGTTCATCGAGTTCCTACGAGCAGTACTTC
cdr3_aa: CASSSSSSYEQYF

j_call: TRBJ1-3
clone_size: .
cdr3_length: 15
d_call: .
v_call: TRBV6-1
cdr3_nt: TGTGCCAGCAGGAGAGAAGAGACAGGATTGGGCACCATATATTTT
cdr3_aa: CASRREETGLGTIYF